This T cell receptor (beta chain) originates from a study of cytomegalovirus exposure and HLA in healthy donors. Vbeta (60) and Jbeta (13) primers were used in the PCR. Data came from immunoSEQ multiplex PCR; TCRdb stores just in-frame clones and leaves some out. The table lists about 140,000 clones, around 82% of them singletons. Study results and limitations: Immune exposure information comprised only CMV serostatus.

This CDR3 is built from 16 residues. Trimming removed 5 bases from V and 2 bases from J, with 18 bases in between. The germline gives CDR1 SGHVS, CDR2 FNYEAQ. Turning to this clone: The antigen remains unidentified.

Sequenced input: PBMCs. The chain links TRBV7-6 to TRBJ1-1; D not resolved. This receptor was obtained from a man between 18 and 29 years old in good health and CMV-seropositive. The CDR3 reads CASSRGRYLGNTEAFF. DNA for the CDR3: TGTGCCAGCAGCCGAGGCCGTTATCTCGGTAACACTGAAGCTTTCTTT.